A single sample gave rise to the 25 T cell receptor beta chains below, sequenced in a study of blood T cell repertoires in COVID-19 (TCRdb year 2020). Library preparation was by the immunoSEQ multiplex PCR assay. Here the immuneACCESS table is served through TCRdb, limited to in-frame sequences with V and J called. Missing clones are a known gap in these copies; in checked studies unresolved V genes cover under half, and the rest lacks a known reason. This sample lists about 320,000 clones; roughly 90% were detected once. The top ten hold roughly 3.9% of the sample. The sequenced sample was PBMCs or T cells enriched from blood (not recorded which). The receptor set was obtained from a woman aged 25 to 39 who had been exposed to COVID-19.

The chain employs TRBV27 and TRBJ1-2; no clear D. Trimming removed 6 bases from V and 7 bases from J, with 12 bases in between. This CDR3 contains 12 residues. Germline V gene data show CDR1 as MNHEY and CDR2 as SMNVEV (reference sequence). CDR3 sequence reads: CASSPLAGGYTF. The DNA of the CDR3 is TGTGCCAGCAGCCCCCTGGCAGGTGGCTACACCTTC.

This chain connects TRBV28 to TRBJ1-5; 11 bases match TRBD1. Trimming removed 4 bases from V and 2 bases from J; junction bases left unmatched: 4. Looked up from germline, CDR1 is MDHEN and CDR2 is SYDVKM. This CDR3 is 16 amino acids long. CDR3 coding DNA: TGTGCCAGCAGTTGGACAGGGGGCGCTGGCAATCAGCCCCAGCATTTT. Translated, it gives CASSWTGGAGNQPQHF. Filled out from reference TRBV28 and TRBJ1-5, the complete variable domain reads DVKVTQSSRYLVKRTGEKVFLECVQDMDHENMFWYRQDPGLGLRLIYFSYDVKMKEKGDIPEGYSVSREKKERFSLILESASTNQTSMYLCASSWTGGAGNQPQHFGDGTRLSIL.

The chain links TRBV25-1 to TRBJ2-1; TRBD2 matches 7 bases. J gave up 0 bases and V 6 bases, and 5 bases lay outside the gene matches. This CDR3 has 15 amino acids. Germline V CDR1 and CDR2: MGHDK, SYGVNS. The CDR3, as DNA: TGTGCCAGCAGAGCCGGGACTACCTCCTACAATGAGCAGTTCTTC. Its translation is CASRAGTTSYNEQFF.

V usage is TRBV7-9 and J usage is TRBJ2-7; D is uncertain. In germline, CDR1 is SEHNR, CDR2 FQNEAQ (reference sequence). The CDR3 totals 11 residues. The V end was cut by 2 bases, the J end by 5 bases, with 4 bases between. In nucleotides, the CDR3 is TGTGCCAGCAGCTTATATGACGAGCAGTACTTC. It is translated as CASSLYDEQYF. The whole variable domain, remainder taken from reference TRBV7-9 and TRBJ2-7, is DTGVSQNPRHKITKRGQNVTFRCDPISEHNRLYWYRQTLGQGPEFLTYFQNEAQLEKSRLLSDRFSAERPKGSFSTLEIQRTEQGDSAMYLCASSLYDEQYFGPGTRLTVT.

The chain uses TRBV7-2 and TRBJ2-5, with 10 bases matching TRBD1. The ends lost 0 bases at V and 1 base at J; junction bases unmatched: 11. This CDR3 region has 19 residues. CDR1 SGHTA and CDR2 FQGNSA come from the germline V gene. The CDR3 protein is CASSLAYRTGQGTQETQYF. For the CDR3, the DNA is TGTGCCAGCAGCTTAGCCTATAGGACGGGACAGGGGACCCAAGAGACCCAGTACTTC. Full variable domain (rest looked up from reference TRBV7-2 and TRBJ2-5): GAGVSQSPSNKVTEKGKDVELRCDPISGHTALYWYRQSLGQGLEFLIYFQGNSAPDKSGLPSDRFSAERTGGSVSTLTIQRTQQEDSAVYLCASSLAYRTGQGTQETQYFGPGTRLLVL.

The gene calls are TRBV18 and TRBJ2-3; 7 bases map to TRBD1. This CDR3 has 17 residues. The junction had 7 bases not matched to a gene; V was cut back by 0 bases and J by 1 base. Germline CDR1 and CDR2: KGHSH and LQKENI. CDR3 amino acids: CASSPPDRDLRTDTQYF. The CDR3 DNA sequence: TGTGCCAGCTCACCACCTGACAGGGATCTTCGCACAGATACGCAGTATTTT.

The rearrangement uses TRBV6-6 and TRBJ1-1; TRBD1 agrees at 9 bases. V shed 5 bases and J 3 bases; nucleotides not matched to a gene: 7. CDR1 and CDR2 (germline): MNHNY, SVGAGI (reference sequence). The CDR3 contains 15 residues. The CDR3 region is CASSRPTGGDTEAFF. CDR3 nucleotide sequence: TGTGCCAGCAGTAGACCGACAGGGGGGGACACTGAAGCTTTCTTT.

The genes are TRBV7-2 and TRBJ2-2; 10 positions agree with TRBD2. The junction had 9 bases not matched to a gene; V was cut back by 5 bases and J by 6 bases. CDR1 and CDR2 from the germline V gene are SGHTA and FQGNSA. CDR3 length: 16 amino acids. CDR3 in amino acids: CASSPQVLAGAGELFF. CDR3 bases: TGTGCCAGCAGCCCCCAGGTCCTAGCGGGGGCCGGGGAGCTGTTTTTT.

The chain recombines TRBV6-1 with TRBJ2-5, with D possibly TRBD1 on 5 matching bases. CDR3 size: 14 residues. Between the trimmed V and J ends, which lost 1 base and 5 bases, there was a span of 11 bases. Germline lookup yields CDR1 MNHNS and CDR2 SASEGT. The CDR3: CASSEVRRVETQYF. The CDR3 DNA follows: TGTGCCAGCAGTGAAGTACGCAGGGTGGAGACCCAGTACTTC.

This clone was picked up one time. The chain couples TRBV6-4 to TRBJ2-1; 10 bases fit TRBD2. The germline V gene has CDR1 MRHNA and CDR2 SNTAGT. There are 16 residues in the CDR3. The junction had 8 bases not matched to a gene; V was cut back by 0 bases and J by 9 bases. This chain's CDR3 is CASSDSKRGGRSEQFF. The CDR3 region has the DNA TGTGCCAGCAGTGACTCGAAGCGGGGGGGGCGGAGTGAGCAGTTCTTC.

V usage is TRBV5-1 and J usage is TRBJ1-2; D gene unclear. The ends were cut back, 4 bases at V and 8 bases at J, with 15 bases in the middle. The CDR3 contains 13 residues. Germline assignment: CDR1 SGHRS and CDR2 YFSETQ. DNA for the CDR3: TGCGCCAGCAGCGTCAACAGCGCGGGGGGCTACACCTTC. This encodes CASSVNSAGGYTF.

The CDR3 loop is CASSRGQNTGELFF. The CDR3 DNA follows: TGTGCCAGCAGCCGGGGACAGAACACCGGGGAGCTGTTTTTT. The chain recombines TRBV7-9 with TRBJ2-2, with TRBD1 as a possible D gene (6 bases). Germline V lookup: CDR1 SEHNR, CDR2 FQNEAQ (reference sequence). V shed 5 bases and J shed 1 base, with 8 bases lying between them. This CDR3 comprises 14 residues.

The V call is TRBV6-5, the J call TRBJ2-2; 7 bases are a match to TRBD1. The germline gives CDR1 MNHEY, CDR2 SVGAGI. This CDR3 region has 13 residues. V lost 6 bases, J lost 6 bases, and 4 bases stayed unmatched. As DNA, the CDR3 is TGTGCCAGCAGCCGACAGGGCTCCGGGGAGCTGTTTTTT. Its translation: CASSRQGSGELFF.

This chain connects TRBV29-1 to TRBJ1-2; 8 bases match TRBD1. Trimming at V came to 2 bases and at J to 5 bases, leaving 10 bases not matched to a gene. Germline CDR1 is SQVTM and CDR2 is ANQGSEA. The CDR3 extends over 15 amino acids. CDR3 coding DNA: TGCAGCGTTGAAATGAAGTGGACAGGGCCATATGGCTACACCTTC. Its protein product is CSVEMKWTGPYGYTF.

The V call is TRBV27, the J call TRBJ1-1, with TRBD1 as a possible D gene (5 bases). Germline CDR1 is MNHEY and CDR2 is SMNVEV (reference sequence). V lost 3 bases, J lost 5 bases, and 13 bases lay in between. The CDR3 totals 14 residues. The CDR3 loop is CASSLRHGGTEAFF. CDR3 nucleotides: TGTGCCAGCAGTTTGCGGCATGGGGGGACTGAAGCTTTCTTT.

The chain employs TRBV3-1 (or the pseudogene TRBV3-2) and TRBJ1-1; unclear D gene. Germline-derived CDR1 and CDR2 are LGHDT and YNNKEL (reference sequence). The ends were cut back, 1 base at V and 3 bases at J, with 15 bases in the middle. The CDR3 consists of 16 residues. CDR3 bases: TGTGCCAGCAGCCAAGCAACGAGGGCCCCATACACTGAAGCTTTCTTT. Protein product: CASSQATRAPYTEAFF.

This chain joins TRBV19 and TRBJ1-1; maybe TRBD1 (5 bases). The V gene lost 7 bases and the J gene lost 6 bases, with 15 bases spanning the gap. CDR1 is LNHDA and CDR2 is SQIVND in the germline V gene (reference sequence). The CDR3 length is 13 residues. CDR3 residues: CASNAQLGAEAFF. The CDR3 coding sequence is TGTGCCAGTAACGCTCAATTAGGGGCTGAAGCTTTCTTT. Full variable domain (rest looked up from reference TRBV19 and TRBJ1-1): DGGITQSPKYLFRKEGQNVTLSCEQNLNHDAMYWYRQDPGQGLRLIYYSQIVNDFQKGDIAEGYSVSREKKESFPLTVTSAQKNPTAFYLCASNAQLGAEAFFGQGTRLTVV.

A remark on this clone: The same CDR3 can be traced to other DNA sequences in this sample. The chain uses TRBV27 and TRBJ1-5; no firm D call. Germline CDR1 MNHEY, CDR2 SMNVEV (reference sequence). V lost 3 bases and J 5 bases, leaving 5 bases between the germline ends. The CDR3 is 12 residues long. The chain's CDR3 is CASSFRDQPQHF. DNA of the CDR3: TGTGCCAGCAGTTTCCGAGATCAGCCCCAGCATTTT.

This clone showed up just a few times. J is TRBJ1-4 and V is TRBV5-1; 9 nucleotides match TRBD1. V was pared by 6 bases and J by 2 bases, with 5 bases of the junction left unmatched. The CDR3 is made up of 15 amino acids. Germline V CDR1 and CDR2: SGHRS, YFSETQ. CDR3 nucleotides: TGCGCCAGCAACAGGGGGCGTCGGACTAATGAAAAACTGTTTTTT. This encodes CASNRGRRTNEKLFF.

CDR3 loop: CASSQTSGGADTQYF. As DNA, the CDR3 is TGTGCCAGCAGCCAGACTAGCGGGGGGGCGGATACGCAGTATTTT. The chain carries TRBV9 and TRBJ2-3, with 14 positions matching TRBD2. Germline values: CDR1 SGDLS, CDR2 YYNGEE. The CDR3 extends over 15 amino acids. With 4 bases clipped from V and 6 bases from J, the junction kept 4 bases outside the gene matches.

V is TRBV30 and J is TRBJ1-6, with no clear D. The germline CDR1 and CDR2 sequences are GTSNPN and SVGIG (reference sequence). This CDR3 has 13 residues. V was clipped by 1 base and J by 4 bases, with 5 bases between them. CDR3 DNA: TGTGCCTGGAGTGCTCTGTATAATTCACCCCTCCACTTT. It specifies CAWSALYNSPLHF.

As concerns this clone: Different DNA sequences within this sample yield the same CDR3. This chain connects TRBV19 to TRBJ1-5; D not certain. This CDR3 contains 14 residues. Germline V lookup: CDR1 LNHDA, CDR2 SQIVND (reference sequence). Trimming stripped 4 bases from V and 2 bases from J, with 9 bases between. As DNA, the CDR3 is TGTGCCAGTAGTAAGGCGGGAGGCAATCAGCCCCAGCATTTT. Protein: CASSKAGGNQPQHF.

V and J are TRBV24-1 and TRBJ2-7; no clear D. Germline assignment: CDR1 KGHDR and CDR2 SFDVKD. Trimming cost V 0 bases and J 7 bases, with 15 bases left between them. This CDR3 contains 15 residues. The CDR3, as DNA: TGTGCCACCAGTGATTTGCAGGTTAAACAAGAAGAGCAGTACTTC. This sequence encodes CATSDLQVKQEEQYF.

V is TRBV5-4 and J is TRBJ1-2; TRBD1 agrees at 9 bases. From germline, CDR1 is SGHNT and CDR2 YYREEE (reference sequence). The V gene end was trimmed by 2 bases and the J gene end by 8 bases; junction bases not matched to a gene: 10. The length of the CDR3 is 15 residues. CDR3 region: CASSFATGGSRGYTF. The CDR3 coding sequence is TGTGCCAGCAGCTTTGCAACAGGGGGCTCGAGGGGCTACACCTTC.

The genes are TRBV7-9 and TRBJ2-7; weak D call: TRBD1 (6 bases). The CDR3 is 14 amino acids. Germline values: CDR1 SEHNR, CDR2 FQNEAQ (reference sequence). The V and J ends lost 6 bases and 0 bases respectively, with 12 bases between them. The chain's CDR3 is CASSQRTDSYEQYF. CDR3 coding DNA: TGTGCCAGCAGTCAGCGGACAGACTCCTACGAGCAGTACTTC.